This TCR beta chain is drawn from a study of blood T cell repertoires in COVID-19. Study-level information: T cells, B-cell-depleted T cells, or PBMCs provided the cDNA or gDNA that served as material.

The V and J ends lost 7 bases and 3 bases, in that order; junction bases with no gene match: 11. This CDR3 comprises 16 residues. Germline loops: CDR1 LNHDA, CDR2 SQIVND (reference sequence). Original analysis: Scientists estimated how many nucleated cells there were by amplifying reference gene primers. Repertoires were generated with immunoSEQ multiplex PCR, while TCRdb's copy carries only in-frame clones and drops some. V and J calls plus clone size are reproduced from that table; the DNA served to infer D and trimming. Of 250,000 to 350,000 clones in the sample, around 90% were seen once. Sequenced sample: peripheral blood. The receptor comes from a man aged 18 to 30 who had recovered from COVID-19. The V gene is TRBV19, the J gene TRBJ1-5, with TRBD1 matching over 8 bases. The CDR3 spells CASTSTDRETNQPQHF. The CDR3 DNA sequence: TGTGCCAGTACCTCCACGGACAGGGAGACCAATCAGCCCCAGCATTTT.